Following are 32 T cell receptor beta chains from one sample sequenced in a study of PD-L1 blockade in urothelial cancer. Generated by immunoSEQ multiplex PCR, the TCRdb table keeps only in-frame clones and is missing some. The table records roughly 62,000 clones, approximately 80% of them present only once. Sequenced material: PBMCs, taken around atezolizumab (anti-PD-L1) treatment. These receptors originate from a man between 65 and 85 years old with urothelial cancer.

The table lists this clone with a few counts. The V call is TRBV2, the J call TRBJ1-2; weak D call: TRBD1 (5 bases). The CDR3 loop spans 13 amino acids. In germline, CDR1 is SNHLY, CDR2 FYNNEI. The ends were cut back, 3 bases at V and 3 bases at J, with 8 bases in the middle. This CDR3 is CASSEGPDYGYTF. DNA of the CDR3: TGTGCCAGCAGTGAGGGGCCCGACTATGGCTACACCTTC.

This sequence joins TRBV2 and TRBJ1-5, with D maybe TRBD1 (6 bases). Germline loops: CDR1 SNHLY, CDR2 FYNNEI. Deletions cut 2 bases from V and 1 base from J, with 9 bases between. The CDR3 runs 15 residues. CDR3 in amino acids: CASSELGGSNQPQHF. The CDR3, as DNA: TGTGCCAGCAGTGAATTAGGGGGAAGCAATCAGCCCCAGCATTTT.

The J gene is TRBJ1-2, the V gene TRBV6-1; 10 nucleotides match TRBD1. The CDR3 covers 14 residues. V shed 8 bases and J 7 bases; nucleotides not matched to a gene: 10. Germline CDR1 reads MNHNS; CDR2 reads SASEGT. In DNA form, the CDR3 reads TGTGCCAGCCAAGTAGACAGGGGGCTGAGTGGCTACACCTTC. As protein: CASQVDRGLSGYTF.

The sample holds a few counts of this clone. The chain employs TRBV2 and TRBJ2-2, with 14 bases matching TRBD2. From germline, CDR1 is SNHLY and CDR2 FYNNEI. The trim removed 5 bases at V and 6 bases at J, leaving 8 bases unmatched. The CDR3 sequence is 17 residues long. The CDR3 DNA reads as TGTGCCAGCAGTCGGGGACTAGCGGGAGCACGGTCCGGGGAGCTGTTTTTT. This encodes CASSRGLAGARSGELFF.

This chain connects TRBV19 to TRBJ2-1; 8 positions match TRBD1. Germline CDR1 reads LNHDA; CDR2 reads SQIVND (reference sequence). The CDR3 loop spans 13 amino acids. The V gene end was trimmed by 7 bases and the J gene end by 5 bases; junction bases not matched to a gene: 4. CDR3 residues: CASMEQGDNEQFF. In nucleotides, the CDR3 is TGTGCCAGTATGGAACAGGGGGACAATGAGCAGTTCTTC.

A few counts support this clone. The same CDR3 arises from other DNA sequences in this sample as well. The chain employs TRBV7-9 and TRBJ1-5, with 9 positions matching TRBD1. CDR1 is SEHNR and CDR2 is FQNEAQ in the germline V gene (reference sequence). V gave up 5 bases and J gave up 0 bases; unmatched junction bases: 5. The CDR3 sequence is 16 residues long. This chain's CDR3 is CASSLGTGNSNQPQHF. In DNA, the CDR3 is TGTGCCAGCAGCCTTGGGACAGGGAATAGCAATCAGCCCCAGCATTTT.

The gene calls are TRBV5-1 and TRBJ2-2; D might be TRBD2 (6 bases). CDR1 SGHRS and CDR2 YFSETQ come from the germline V gene. This CDR3 is built from 16 residues. V was pared by 5 bases and J by 0 bases, with 14 bases between. In nucleotides, the CDR3 is TGCGCCAGCAGTCCTCCGGGACTCACGAACACCGGGGAGCTGTTTTTT. Translated, it gives CASSPPGLTNTGELFF.

This clone was counted only a few times. The chain employs TRBV28 and TRBJ2-5; weak D call: TRBD1 (5 bases). This CDR3 spans 13 amino acids. The V end was cut by 1 base, the J end by 6 bases, with 9 bases between. Germline CDR1 reads MDHEN; CDR2 reads SYDVKM. The CDR3 reads CASSLSGIKTQYF. CDR3 nucleotides: TGTGCCAGCAGTTTATCAGGGATAAAGACCCAGTACTTC. The full variable domain, rest sourced from reference TRBV28 and TRBJ2-5, is DVKVTQSSRYLVKRTGEKVFLECVQDMDHENMFWYRQDPGLGLRLIYFSYDVKMKEKGDIPEGYSVSREKKERFSLILESASTNQTSMYLCASSLSGIKTQYFGPGTRLLVL.

The rearrangement links TRBV29-1 to TRBJ2-3, with 7 bases lining up with TRBD2. V shed 6 bases and J 4 bases; nucleotides not matched to a gene: 13. The CDR3 totals 15 residues. The germline CDR1 and CDR2 sequences are SQVTM and ANQGSEA. The CDR3 sequence is CSVRAGGSGSDTQYF. The CDR3 DNA reads as TGCAGCGTCAGAGCTGGCGGGAGTGGGTCAGATACGCAGTATTTT.

The chain combines TRBV5-8 with TRBJ2-1; D perhaps matches TRBD2 (7 bases). Germline V gene sequence: CDR1 SGHTS, CDR2 YDEGEE. V was pared by 4 bases and J by 4 bases, with 18 bases between. The length of the CDR3 is 16 residues. Here the CDR3 reads CASSLRGGFTYNEQFF. The CDR3 nucleotides are TGTGCCAGCAGCCTGAGGGGGGGTTTTACGTACAATGAGCAGTTCTTC.

This clone was observed a handful of times. The gene calls are TRBV5-6 and TRBJ2-2; no clear D. The germline V and J ends were trimmed by 2 bases and 8 bases, with 7 bases remaining between them. CDR3 length: 12 amino acids. CDR1 is SGHDT and CDR2 is YYEEEE in the germline V gene. CDR3 amino acids: CASSFGAGELFF. The DNA of the CDR3 is TGTGCCAGCAGCTTCGGTGCTGGGGAGCTGTTTTTT. Supplemented by reference TRBV5-6 and TRBJ2-2, the full variable domain reads DAGVTQSPTHLIKTRGQQVTLRCSPKSGHDTVSWYQQALGQGPQFIFQYYEEEERQRGNFPDRFSGHQFPNYSSELNVNALLLGDSALYLCASSFGAGELFFGEGSRLTVL.

This clone was seen more than once but under ten times. The chain uses TRBV5-5 and TRBJ2-5, with 7 nucleotides matching TRBD1. Germline-derived CDR1 and CDR2 are SGHKS and YYEKEE (reference sequence). CDR3 size: 16 residues. J was trimmed by 5 bases and V by 3 bases; bases with no gene match: 13. This CDR3 is CASSSGIGGIGETQYF. CDR3 bases: TGTGCCAGCAGCTCCGGTATAGGGGGCATAGGGGAGACCCAGTACTTC.

This sequence joins TRBV7-9 and TRBJ1-1, with 7 bases that match TRBD1. CDR1 and CDR2 (germline): SEHNR, FQNEAQ (reference sequence). There are 13 residues in the CDR3. Trimming removed 3 bases from V and 3 bases from J; junction bases left unmatched: 1. The CDR3 bases are TGTGCCAGCAGCTTCGACAGGGACACTGAAGCTTTCTTT. Translating it yields CASSFDRDTEAFF.

This chain connects TRBV30 to TRBJ1-2; TRBD1 matches 12 bases. The CDR3 sequence is 14 residues long. Germline values: CDR1 GTSNPN, CDR2 SVGIG (reference sequence). V dropped 3 bases and J dropped 10; count of bases not matched to a gene: 9. In DNA form, the CDR3 reads TGTGCCTGGAGCAGGACCGGGACAGGGGGCCTCTACACCTTC. This codes for CAWSRTGTGGLYTF.

The chain carries TRBV7-9 and TRBJ1-4; D remains ambiguous. V was clipped by 5 bases and J by 11 bases, with 9 bases between them. Germline V CDR1 and CDR2: SEHNR, FQNEAQ (reference sequence). CDR3 length equals 11 residues. The DNA of the CDR3 is TGTGCCAGCAGCGTCACCGGGAAACTGTTTTTT. Its translation is CASSVTGKLFF.

The chain has TRBV5-1 and TRBJ1-1, with TRBD1 matching over 8 bases. V dropped 5 bases and J dropped 1; count of bases not matched to a gene: 7. The CDR3 length is 15 residues. CDR1 and CDR2 from the germline V gene are SGHRS and YFSETQ. In nucleotides, the CDR3 is TGCGCCAGCAGTTTCGACAGGGGAGGGAACACTGAAGCTTTCTTT. It translates to CASSFDRGGNTEAFF.

The chain couples TRBV10-2 to TRBJ2-3, with no clear D. Germline values: CDR1 WSHSY, CDR2 SAAADI. V was cut by 3 bases and J by 10 bases, with 8 bases left in between. This CDR3 comprises 11 residues. The CDR3 region has the DNA TGCGCCAGCAGTGACGCGGATCCGCAGTATTTT. The encoded protein is CASSDADPQYF.

V gene TRBV4-1 combines with J gene TRBJ2-4; D gene unclear. Germline V gives CDR1 MGHRA, CDR2 YSYEKL. This CDR3 has 16 residues. The V and J ends lost 0 bases and 2 bases respectively, with 11 bases between them. CDR3 loop: CASSQEGVQTKNIQYF. The CDR3 region has the DNA TGCGCCAGCAGCCAAGAGGGCGTTCAAACCAAAAACATTCAGTACTTC.

The chain uses TRBV7-9 and TRBJ2-2, with 8 bases matching TRBD1. CDR3 size: 15 residues. Losses at the gene ends were 3 bases for V and 1 base for J; bases not matched to a gene: 1. Germline V gene data show CDR1 as SEHNR and CDR2 as FQNEAQ (reference sequence). CDR3 bases: TGTGCCAGCAGCTTGGGACAGGAGAACACCGGGGAGCTGTTTTTT. It specifies CASSLGQENTGELFF. Filled out from reference TRBV7-9 and TRBJ2-2, the complete variable domain reads DTGVSQNPRHKITKRGQNVTFRCDPISEHNRLYWYRQTLGQGPEFLTYFQNEAQLEKSRLLSDRFSAERPKGSFSTLEIQRTEQGDSAMYLCASSLGQENTGELFFGEGSRLTVL.

The J gene is TRBJ2-4, the V gene TRBV18; D might be TRBD2 (7 bases). V shed 3 bases and J shed 3 bases, with 12 bases lying between them. The CDR3 is 15 residues long. Germline assignment: CDR1 KGHSH and CDR2 LQKENI. The CDR3: CASSPTGRGKNIQYF. The CDR3 coding sequence is TGTGCCAGCTCACCTACAGGGAGGGGCAAAAACATTCAGTACTTC.

The V call is TRBV2, the J call TRBJ2-7; 10 bases align to TRBD1. The junction had 5 bases not matched to a gene; V was cut back by 2 bases and J by 7 bases. Germline V gene sequence: CDR1 SNHLY, CDR2 FYNNEI. The CDR3 spans 14 residues. This CDR3 reads CASSEQTGGGEQYF. The CDR3 nucleotides read TGTGCCAGCAGTGAACAGACAGGGGGCGGGGAGCAGTACTTC.

V is TRBV7-2 and J is TRBJ1-5; the D gene is possibly TRBD1 (5 bases). This CDR3 is built from 15 residues. CDR1 is SGHTA, CDR2 FQGNSA, per germline. The V end lost 2 bases, the J end lost 3 bases, and 11 bases lay between the germline ends. CDR3 coding DNA: TGTGCCAGCAGCTTAAGTCCCAGGGACAATCAGCCCCAGCATTTT. It specifies CASSLSPRDNQPQHF.

V is TRBV5-1 and J is TRBJ2-7; 9 nucleotides agree with TRBD1. Unmatched junction bases numbered 4, after V lost 4 bases and J lost 2 bases. CDR1 is SGHRS, CDR2 YFSETQ, per germline. CDR3 length equals 14 residues. CDR3 in DNA: TGCGCCAGCAGCCCGGACAGGGGAACCTACGAGCAGTACTTC. It specifies CASSPDRGTYEQYF.

This chain uses TRBV19 with TRBJ1-1, with a tentative D call TRBD1 (6 bases). The V and J ends lost 5 bases and 5 bases respectively, with 18 bases between them. This CDR3 comprises 15 residues. The germline V gene has CDR1 LNHDA and CDR2 SQIVND (reference sequence). CDR3: CASSSVRGARTEAFF. DNA of the CDR3: TGTGCCAGTAGTTCGGTCCGGGGGGCGCGGACTGAAGCTTTCTTT.

This chain connects TRBV19 to TRBJ1-5; D may be TRBD1 (5 bases). The CDR3 consists of 13 residues. Trimming took 9 bases from V and 5 from J, leaving 14 bases between them. Germline V gives CDR1 LNHDA, CDR2 SQIVND (reference sequence). The DNA of the CDR3 is TGTGCCAGCCGCCAGGGAATCTATCAGCCCCAGCATTTT. Translated, it gives CASRQGIYQPQHF.

This chain links TRBV18 with TRBJ1-1; no clear D. V shed 3 bases and J shed 1 base, with 15 bases lying between them. Per germline, CDR1 KGHSH and CDR2 LQKENI. The CDR3 is 16 residues long. The CDR3 sequence is CASSPTPLRGNTEAFF. CDR3 DNA sequence: TGTGCCAGCTCACCCACCCCCTTACGGGGGAACACTGAAGCTTTCTTT.

The chain carries TRBV19 and TRBJ2-1; 8 nucleotides line up with TRBD1. The CDR3 length is 15 residues. Germline-derived CDR1 and CDR2 are LNHDA and SQIVND (reference sequence). The ends lost 7 bases at V and 7 bases at J; junction bases unmatched: 12. CDR3 sequence reads: CASTSYRTGSNEQFF. Here the CDR3 DNA reads TGTGCCAGTACCTCTTACAGGACAGGGTCAAATGAGCAGTTCTTC.

The rearrangement joins TRBV6-6 to TRBJ2-7; 7 positions match TRBD2. Losses at the gene ends were 7 bases for V and 0 bases for J; bases not matched to a gene: 3. The CDR3 is 13 residues long. CDR1 is MNHNY and CDR2 is SVGAGI in the germline V gene (reference sequence). The CDR3 DNA is TGTGCCAGCACACGCGGGAGCTCCTACGAGCAGTACTTC. Its translation: CASTRGSSYEQYF.

The chain uses TRBV2 and TRBJ1-5; D not certain. V was cut by 5 bases and J by 6 bases, with 11 bases left in between. Germline lookup yields CDR1 SNHLY and CDR2 FYNNEI. The CDR3 runs 13 residues. The CDR3 sequence is CASSKGGSQPQHF. The CDR3 region has the DNA TGTGCCAGCAGTAAGGGAGGGTCTCAGCCCCAGCATTTT. The variable domain in full, with the rest retrieved from reference TRBV2 and TRBJ1-5, is EPEVTQTPSHQVTQMGQEVILRCVPISNHLYFYWYRQILGQKVEFLVSFYNNEISEKSEIFDDQFSVERPDGSNFTLKIRSTKLEDSAMYFCASSKGGSQPQHFGDGTRLSIL.

This clone was counted only a few times. This chain joins TRBV10-3 and TRBJ2-7; no reliable D call. Per germline, CDR1 ENHRY and CDR2 SYGVKD. The V gene lost 1 base and the J gene lost 3 bases, with 4 bases spanning the gap. CDR3 length: 12 residues. DNA of the CDR3: TGTGCCATCAGTGAGTTAAACTACGAGCAGTACTTC. It codes for CAISELNYEQYF.

In its sample, this clone was seen once. The chain's CDR3 is CASSSLGTGGEQYF. The CDR3 bases are TGTGCCAGCAGCTCCCTTGGGACAGGGGGGGAGCAGTACTTC. The gene calls are TRBV7-2 and TRBJ2-7; 11 positions agree with TRBD1. The CDR3 has 14 residues. Germline V gene sequence: CDR1 SGHTA, CDR2 FQGNSA. V trimming: 4 bases; J trimming: 7 bases; junction bases outside the gene matches: 6.

This rearrangement joins TRBV6-1 to TRBJ1-1; D is unclear. Germline assignment: CDR1 MNHNS and CDR2 SASEGT. V dropped 2 bases and J dropped 9 bases, with 10 bases sitting between them. This CDR3 is 12 amino acids long. The chain's CDR3 is CASSERSSKAFF. CDR3 sequence (DNA): TGTGCCAGCAGTGAAAGGAGCTCAAAAGCTTTCTTT.